This T cell receptor beta chain was identified in a study of shared clonotypes between healthy human individuals. Study-wide findings and caveats: Unshared clonotypes carried lower generation probabilities than those common to all four donors.

Trimming removed 3 bases from V and 4 bases from J, with 6 bases in between. Germline values: CDR1 SGHAT, CDR2 FQDESV (reference sequence). There are 13 residues in the CDR3. CD45RO-negative, CCR7-positively selected cells formed the naive CD8 fraction, excluding terminally differentiated effector memory CD45RA+ cells. Profiling relied on immunoSEQ multiplex PCR, and the TCRdb table lists in-frame clones only, not all of them. The sample contains over 2,000,000 clones, about 94% of which appear only once. As concerns this clone: No antigen is known for it.

This receptor was identified in a man aged 18 to 30 in good health. Some clones in this sample may be carry-over from other donors' samples. The genes are TRBV11-1 and TRBJ2-2; D tentatively fits TRBD1 or TRBD2 (5 bases each). Sequences were obtained from naive CD8+ T cells from PBMCs. CDR3 nucleotides: TGTGCCAGCAGCTTTGGGGGCACCGGGGAGCTGTTTTTT. It yields the protein CASSFGGTGELFF. The whole variable domain, remainder taken from reference TRBV11-1 and TRBJ2-2, is EAEVAQSPRYKITEKSQAVAFWCDPISGHATLYWYRQILGQGPELLVQFQDESVVDDSQLPKDRFSAERLKGVDSTLKIQPAELGDSAMYLCASSFGGTGELFFGEGSRLTVL.